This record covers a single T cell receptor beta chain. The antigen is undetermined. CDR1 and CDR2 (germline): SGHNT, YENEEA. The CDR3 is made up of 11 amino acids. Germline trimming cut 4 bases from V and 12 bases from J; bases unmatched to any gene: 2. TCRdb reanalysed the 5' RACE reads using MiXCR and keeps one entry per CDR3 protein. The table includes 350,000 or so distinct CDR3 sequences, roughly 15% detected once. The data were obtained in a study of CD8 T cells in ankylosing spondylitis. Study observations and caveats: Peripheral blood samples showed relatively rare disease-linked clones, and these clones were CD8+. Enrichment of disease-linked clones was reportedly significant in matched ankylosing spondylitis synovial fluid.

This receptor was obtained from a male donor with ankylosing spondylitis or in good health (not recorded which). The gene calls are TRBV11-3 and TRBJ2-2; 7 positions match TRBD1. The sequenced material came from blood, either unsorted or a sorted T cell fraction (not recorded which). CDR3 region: CASSSDRKLFF. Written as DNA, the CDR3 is TGTGCCAGCAGCTCGGACAGGAAGCTGTTTTTT.